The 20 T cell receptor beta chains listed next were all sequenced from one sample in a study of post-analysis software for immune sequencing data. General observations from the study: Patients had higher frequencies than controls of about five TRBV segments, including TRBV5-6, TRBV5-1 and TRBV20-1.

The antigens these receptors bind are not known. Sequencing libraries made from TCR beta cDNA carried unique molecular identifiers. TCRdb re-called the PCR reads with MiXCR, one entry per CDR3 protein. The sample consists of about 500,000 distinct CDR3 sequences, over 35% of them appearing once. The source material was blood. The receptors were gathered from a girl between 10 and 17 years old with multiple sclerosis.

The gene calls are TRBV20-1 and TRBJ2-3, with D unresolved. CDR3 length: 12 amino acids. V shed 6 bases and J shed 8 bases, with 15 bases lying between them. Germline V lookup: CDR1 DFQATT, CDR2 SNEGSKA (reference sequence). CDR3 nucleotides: TGCAGTGCCACAATCTCCGAACCTACGCAGTATTTT. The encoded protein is CSATISEPTQYF.

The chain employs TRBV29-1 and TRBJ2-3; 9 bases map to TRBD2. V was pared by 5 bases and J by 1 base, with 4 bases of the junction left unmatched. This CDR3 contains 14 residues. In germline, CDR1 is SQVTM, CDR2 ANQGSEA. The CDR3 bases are TGCAGCGTTTTAGCGGGAGCTCGCACAGATACGCAGTATTTT. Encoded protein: CSVLAGARTDTQYF.

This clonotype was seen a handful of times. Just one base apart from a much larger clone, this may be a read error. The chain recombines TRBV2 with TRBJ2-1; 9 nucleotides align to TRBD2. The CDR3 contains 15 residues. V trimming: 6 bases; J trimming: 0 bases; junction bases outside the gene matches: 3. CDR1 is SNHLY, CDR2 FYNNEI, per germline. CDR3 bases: TGTGCCAGCAGGAATAGCGGGAGCTCCTACAATGAGCAGTTCTTC. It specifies CASRNSGSSYNEQFF.

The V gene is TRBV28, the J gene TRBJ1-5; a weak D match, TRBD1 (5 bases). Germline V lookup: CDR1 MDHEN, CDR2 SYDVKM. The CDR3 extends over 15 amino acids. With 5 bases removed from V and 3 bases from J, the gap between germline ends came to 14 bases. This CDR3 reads CASSPQTVSNQPQHF. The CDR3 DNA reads TGTGCCAGCAGTCCTCAGACAGTCTCCAATCAGCCCCAGCATTTT. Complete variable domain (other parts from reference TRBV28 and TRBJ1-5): DVKVTQSSRYLVKRTGEKVFLECVQDMDHENMFWYRQDPGLGLRLIYFSYDVKMKEKGDIPEGYSVSREKKERFSLILESASTNQTSMYLCASSPQTVSNQPQHFGDGTRLSIL.

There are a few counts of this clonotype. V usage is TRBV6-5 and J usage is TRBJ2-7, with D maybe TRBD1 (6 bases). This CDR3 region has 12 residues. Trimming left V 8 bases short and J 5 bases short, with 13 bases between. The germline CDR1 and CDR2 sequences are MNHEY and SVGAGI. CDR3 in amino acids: CASFRTVDEQYF. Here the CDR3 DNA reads TGTGCCAGCTTTAGGACAGTAGACGAGCAGTACTTC.

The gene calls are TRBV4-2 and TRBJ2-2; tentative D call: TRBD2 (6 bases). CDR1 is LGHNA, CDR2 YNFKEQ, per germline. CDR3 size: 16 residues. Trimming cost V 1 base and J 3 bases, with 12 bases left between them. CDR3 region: CASSQVEGVDTGELFF. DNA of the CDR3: TGTGCCAGCAGCCAAGTGGAGGGAGTAGACACCGGGGAGCTGTTTTTT.

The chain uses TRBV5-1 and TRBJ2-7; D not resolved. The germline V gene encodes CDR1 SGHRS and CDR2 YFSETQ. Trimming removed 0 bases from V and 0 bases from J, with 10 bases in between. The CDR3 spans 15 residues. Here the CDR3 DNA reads TGCGCCAGCAGCTTGGACGGCAAAAGCTCCTACGAGCAGTACTTC. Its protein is CASSLDGKSSYEQYF.

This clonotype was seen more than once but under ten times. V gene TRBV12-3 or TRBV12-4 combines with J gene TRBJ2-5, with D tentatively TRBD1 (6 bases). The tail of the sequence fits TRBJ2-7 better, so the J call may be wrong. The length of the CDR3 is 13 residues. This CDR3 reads CATSPGVGGEQYF. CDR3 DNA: TGTGCCACCAGCCCCGGGGTAGGGGGCGAGCAGTACTTC.

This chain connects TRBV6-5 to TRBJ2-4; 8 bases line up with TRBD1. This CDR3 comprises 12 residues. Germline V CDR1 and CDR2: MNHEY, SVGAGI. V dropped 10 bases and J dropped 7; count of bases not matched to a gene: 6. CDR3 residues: CATSNRGNIQYF. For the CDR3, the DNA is TGTGCCACTTCTAACAGGGGGAACATTCAGTACTTC.

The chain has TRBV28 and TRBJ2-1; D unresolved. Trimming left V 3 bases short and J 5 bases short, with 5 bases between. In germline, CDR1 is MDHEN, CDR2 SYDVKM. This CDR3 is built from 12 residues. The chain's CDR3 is CASSFRDNEQFF. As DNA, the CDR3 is TGTGCCAGCAGTTTCCGGGACAATGAGCAGTTCTTC.

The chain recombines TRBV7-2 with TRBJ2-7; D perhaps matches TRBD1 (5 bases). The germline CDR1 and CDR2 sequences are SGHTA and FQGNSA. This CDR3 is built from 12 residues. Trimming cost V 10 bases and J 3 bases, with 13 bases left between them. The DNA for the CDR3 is TGTGCCATAATGTCAGGGCACTACGAGCAGTACTTC. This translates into CAIMSGHYEQYF.

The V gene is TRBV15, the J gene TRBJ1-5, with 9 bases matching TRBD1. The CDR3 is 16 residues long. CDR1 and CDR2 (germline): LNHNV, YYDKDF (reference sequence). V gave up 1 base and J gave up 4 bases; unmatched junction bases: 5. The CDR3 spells CATSRARDRVNQPQHF. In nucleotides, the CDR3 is TGTGCCACCAGCAGAGCCCGGGACAGGGTTAATCAGCCCCAGCATTTT.

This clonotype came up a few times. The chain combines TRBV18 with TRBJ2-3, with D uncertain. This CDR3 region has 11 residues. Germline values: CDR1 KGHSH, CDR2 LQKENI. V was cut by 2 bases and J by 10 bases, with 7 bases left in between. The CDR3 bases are TGTGCCAGCTCACCAACGGACCCGCAGTATTTT. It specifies CASSPTDPQYF.

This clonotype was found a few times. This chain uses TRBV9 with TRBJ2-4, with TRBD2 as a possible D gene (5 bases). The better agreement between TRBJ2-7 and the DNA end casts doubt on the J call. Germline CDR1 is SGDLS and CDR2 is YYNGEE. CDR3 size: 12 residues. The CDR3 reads CASSGVNYEQYF. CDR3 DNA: TGTGCCAGCTCCGGGGTAAACTACGAGCAGTACTTC.

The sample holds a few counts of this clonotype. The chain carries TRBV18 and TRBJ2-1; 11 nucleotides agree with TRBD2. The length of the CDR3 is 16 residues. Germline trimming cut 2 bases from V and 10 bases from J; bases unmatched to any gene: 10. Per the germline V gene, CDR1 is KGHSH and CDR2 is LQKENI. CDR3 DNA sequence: TGTGCCAGCTCACCATTTAGCGGGAGGGCCTCCCAGGAGCAGTTCTTC. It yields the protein CASSPFSGRASQEQFF.

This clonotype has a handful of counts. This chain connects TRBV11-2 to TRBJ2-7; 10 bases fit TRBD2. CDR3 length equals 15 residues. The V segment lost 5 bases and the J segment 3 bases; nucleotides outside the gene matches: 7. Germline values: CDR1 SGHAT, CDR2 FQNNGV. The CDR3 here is CASSDRTSGFYEQYF. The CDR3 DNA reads TGTGCCAGCAGCGATCGGACTAGCGGATTCTACGAGCAGTACTTC.

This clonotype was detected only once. The CDR3 bases are TGTGCCATCAGTGGGACTAGCGGGAGCAATGAGCAGTTCTTC. Its protein product is CAISGTSGSNEQFF. V gene TRBV10-3 combines with J gene TRBJ2-1; 13 positions agree with TRBD2. The CDR3 is 14 residues long. In germline, CDR1 is ENHRY, CDR2 SYGVKD. Trimming at V came to 4 bases and at J to 6 bases, leaving 0 bases not matched to a gene.

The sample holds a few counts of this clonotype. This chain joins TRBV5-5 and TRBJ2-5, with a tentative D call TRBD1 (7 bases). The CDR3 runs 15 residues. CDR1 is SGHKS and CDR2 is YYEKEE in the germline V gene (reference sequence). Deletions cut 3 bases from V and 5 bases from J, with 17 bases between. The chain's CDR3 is CASSWVPAGGETQYF. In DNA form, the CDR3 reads TGTGCCAGCAGCTGGGTACCCGCAGGGGGGGAGACCCAGTACTTC.

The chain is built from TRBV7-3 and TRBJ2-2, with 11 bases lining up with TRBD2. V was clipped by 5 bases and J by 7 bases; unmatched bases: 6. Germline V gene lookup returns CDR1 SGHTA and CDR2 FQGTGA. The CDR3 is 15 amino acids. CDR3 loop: CASSLTSGKGGELFF. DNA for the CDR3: TGTGCCAGCAGCCTGACTAGCGGGAAGGGCGGGGAGCTGTTTTTT.

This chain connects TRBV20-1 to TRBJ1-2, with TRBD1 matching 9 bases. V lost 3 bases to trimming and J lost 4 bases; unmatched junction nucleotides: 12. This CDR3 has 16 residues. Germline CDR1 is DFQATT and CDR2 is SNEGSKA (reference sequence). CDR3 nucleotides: TGCAGTGCTAGTTTAGCCGGACAGGGGATATCCTATGGCTACACCTTC. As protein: CSASLAGQGISYGYTF.